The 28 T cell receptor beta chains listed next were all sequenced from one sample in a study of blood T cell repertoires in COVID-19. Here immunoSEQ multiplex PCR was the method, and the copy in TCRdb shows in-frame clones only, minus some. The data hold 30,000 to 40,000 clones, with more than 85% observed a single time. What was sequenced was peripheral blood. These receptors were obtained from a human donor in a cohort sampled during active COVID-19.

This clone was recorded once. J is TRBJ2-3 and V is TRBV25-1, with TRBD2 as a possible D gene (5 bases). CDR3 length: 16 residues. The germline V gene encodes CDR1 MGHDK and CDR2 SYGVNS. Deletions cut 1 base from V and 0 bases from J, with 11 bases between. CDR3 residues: CASSESFGISTDTQYF. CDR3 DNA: TGTGCCAGCAGTGAATCCTTCGGGATAAGCACAGATACGCAGTATTTT.

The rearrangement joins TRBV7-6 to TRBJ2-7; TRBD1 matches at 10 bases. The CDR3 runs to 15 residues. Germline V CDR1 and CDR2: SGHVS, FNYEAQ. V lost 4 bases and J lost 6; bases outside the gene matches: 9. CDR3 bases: TGTGCCAGCAGCTCCCGCGGGACAGGGGTAGGCGAGCAGTACTTC. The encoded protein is CASSSRGTGVGEQYF.

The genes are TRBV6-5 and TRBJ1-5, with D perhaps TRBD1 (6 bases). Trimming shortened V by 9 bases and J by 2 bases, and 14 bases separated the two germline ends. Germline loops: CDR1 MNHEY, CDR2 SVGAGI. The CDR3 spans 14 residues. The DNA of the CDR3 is TGTGCCAGTAAACGAGGGGGGGGCAATCAGCCCCAGCATTTT. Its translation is CASKRGGGNQPQHF.

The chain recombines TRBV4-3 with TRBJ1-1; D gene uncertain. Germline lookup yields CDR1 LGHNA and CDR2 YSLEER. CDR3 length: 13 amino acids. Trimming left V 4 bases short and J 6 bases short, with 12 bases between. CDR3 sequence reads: CASSPTGYAEAFF. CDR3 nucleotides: TGCGCCAGCAGCCCCACGGGGTACGCTGAAGCTTTCTTT.

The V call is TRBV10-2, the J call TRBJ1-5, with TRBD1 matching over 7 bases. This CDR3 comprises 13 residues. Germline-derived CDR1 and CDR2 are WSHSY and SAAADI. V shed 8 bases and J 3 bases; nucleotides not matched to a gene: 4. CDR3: CASRDRFNQPQHF. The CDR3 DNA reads TGCGCCAGCCGGGACAGATTCAATCAGCCCCAGCATTTT.

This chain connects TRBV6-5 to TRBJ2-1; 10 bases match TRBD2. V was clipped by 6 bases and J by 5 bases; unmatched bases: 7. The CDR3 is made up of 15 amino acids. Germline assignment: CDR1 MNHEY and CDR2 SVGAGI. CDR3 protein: CASSRGTSADNEQFF. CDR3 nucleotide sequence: TGTGCCAGCAGCCGCGGGACTAGCGCCGACAATGAGCAGTTCTTC.

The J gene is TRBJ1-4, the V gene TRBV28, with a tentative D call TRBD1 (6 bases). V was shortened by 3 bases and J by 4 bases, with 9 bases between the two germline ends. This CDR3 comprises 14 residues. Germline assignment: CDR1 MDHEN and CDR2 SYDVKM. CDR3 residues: CASSFGQSNEKLFF. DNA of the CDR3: TGTGCCAGCAGTTTCGGACAGAGTAATGAAAAACTGTTTTTT. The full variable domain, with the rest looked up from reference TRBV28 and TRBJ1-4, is DVKVTQSSRYLVKRTGEKVFLECVQDMDHENMFWYRQDPGLGLRLIYFSYDVKMKEKGDIPEGYSVSREKKERFSLILESASTNQTSMYLCASSFGQSNEKLFFGSGTQLSVL.

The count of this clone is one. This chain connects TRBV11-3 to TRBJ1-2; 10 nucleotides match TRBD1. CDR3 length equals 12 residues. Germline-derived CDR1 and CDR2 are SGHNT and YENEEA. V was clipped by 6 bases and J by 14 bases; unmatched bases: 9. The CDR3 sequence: CASRDGTGEITF. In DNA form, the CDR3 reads TGTGCCAGCAGGGACGGGACAGGGGAAATTACCTTC.

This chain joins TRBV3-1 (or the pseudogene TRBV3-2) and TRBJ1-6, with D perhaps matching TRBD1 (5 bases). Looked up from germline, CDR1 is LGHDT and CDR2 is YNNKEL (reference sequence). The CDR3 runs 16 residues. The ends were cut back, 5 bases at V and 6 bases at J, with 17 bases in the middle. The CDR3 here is CASSDPGQGVNSPLHF. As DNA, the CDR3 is TGTGCCAGCAGCGACCCCGGCCAGGGTGTTAATTCACCCCTCCACTTT.

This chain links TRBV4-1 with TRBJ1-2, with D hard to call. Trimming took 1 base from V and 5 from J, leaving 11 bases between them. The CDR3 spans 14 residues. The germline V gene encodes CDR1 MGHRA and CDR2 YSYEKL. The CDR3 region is CASSQVERDYGYTF. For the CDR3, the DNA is TGCGCCAGCAGCCAAGTAGAGAGGGATTATGGCTACACCTTC.

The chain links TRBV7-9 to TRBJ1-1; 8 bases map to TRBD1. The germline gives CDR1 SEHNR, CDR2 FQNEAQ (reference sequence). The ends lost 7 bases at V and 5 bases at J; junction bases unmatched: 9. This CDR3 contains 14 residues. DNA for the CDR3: TGTGCCAGCACCACTGGACAGGGTAGGACTGAAGCTTTCTTT. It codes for CASTTGQGRTEAFF.

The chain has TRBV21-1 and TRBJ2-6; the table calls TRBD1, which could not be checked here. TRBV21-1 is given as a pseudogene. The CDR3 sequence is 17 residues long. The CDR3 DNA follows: TGTGCCAGCAGCCCCCGACATGGTGGATCTGGGGCCAACGTCCTGACTTTC. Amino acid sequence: CASSPRHGGSGANVLTF.

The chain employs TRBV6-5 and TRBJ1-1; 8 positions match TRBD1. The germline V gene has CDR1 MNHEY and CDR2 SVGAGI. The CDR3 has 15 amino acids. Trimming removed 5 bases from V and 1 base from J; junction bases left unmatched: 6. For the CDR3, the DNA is TGTGCCAGCAGTACAGGGGGGACAGCGAACACTGAAGCTTTCTTT. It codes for CASSTGGTANTEAFF.

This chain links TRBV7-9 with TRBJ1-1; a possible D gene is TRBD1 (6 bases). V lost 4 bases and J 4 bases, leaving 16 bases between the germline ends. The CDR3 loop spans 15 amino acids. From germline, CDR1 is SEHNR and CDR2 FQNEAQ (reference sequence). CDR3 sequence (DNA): TGTGCCAGCAGCTCAACCAGGGGTGGAGGCACTGAAGCTTTCTTT. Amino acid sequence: CASSSTRGGGTEAFF. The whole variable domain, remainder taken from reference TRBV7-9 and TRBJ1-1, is DTGVSQNPRHKITKRGQNVTFRCDPISEHNRLYWYRQTLGQGPEFLTYFQNEAQLEKSRLLSDRFSAERPKGSFSTLEIQRTEQGDSAMYLCASSSTRGGGTEAFFGQGTRLTVV.

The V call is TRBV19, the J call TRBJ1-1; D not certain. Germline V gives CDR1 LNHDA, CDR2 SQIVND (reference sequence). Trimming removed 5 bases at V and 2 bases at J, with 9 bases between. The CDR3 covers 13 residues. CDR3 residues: CASSLGGNTEAFF. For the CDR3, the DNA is TGTGCCAGTAGTTTAGGAGGTAACACTGAAGCTTTCTTT.

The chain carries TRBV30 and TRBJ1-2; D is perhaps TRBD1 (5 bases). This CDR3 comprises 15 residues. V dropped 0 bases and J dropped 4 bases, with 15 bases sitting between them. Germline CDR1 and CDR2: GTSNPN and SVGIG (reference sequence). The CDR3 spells CAWSVQMVGGYGYTF. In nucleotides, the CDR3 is TGTGCCTGGAGTGTACAAATGGTGGGGGGCTATGGCTACACCTTC.

This CDR3 reads CASSWTSQETQYF. The DNA of the CDR3 is TGTGCCAGCAGTTGGACATCGCAAGAGACCCAGTACTTC. The chain links TRBV6-2 or TRBV6-3 to TRBJ2-5, with D tentatively TRBD1 (5 bases). CDR1 is MNHEY and CDR2 is SVGEGT in the germline V gene. V was clipped by 4 bases and J by 2 bases, with 8 bases between them. This CDR3 comprises 13 residues.

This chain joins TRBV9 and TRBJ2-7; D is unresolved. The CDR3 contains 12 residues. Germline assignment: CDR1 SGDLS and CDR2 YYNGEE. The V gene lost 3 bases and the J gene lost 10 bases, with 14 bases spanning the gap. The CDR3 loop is CASSGLRVEQYF. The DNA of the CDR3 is TGTGCCAGCAGCGGGTTACGAGTAGAACAGTACTTC.

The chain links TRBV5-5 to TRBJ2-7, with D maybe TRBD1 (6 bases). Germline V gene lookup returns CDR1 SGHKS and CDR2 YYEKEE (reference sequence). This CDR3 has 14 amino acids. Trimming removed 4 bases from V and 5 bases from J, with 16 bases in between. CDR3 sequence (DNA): TGTGCCAGCAGCCAACAAACAGGGTACAACGAGCAGTACTTC. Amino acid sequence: CASSQQTGYNEQYF.

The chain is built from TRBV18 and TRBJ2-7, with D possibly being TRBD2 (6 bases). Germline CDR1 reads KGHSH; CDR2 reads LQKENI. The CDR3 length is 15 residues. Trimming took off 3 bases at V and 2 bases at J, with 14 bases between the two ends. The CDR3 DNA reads TGTGCCAGCTCACCGAAACGGGACTTCACCTACGAGCAGTACTTC. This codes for CASSPKRDFTYEQYF.

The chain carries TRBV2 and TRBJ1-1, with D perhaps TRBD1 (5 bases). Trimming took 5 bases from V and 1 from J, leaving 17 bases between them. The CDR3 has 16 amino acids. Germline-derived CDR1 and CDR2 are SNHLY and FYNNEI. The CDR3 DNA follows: TGTGCCAGCAGTAACCCGCGTGGACAAAGGAACACTGAAGCTTTCTTT. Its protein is CASSNPRGQRNTEAFF.

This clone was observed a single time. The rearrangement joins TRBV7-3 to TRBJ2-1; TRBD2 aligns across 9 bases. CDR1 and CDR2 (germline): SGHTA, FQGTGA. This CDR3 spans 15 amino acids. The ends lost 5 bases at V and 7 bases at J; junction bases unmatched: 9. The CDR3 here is CASSPGLAESNEQFF. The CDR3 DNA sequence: TGTGCCAGCAGCCCGGGACTAGCTGAAAGTAATGAGCAGTTCTTC.

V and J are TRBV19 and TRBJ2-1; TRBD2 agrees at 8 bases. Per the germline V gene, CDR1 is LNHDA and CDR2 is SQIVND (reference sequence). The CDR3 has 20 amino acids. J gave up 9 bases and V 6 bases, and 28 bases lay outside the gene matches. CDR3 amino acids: CASSSHTKAKLAVVGGEQFF. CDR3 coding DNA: TGTGCCAGTAGCTCCCATACTAAAGCCAAACTAGCGGTGGTCGGGGGTGAGCAGTTCTTC.

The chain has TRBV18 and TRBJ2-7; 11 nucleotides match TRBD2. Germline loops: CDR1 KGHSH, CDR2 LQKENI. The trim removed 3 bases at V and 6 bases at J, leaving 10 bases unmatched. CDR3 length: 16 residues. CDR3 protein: CASSPLSTSGSIEQYF. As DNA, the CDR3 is TGTGCCAGCTCACCCCTTTCCACTAGCGGGAGTATCGAGCAGTACTTC.

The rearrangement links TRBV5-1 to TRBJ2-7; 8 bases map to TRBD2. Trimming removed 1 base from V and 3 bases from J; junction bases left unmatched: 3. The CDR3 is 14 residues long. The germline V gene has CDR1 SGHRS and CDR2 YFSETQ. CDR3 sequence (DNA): TGCGCCAGCAGCTTGCGGGAGGGGAACTACGAGCAGTACTTC. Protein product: CASSLREGNYEQYF.

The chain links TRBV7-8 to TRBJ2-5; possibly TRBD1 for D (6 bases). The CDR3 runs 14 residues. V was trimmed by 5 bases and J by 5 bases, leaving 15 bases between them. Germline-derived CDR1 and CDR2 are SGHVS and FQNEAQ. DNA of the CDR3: TGTGCCAGCAGCCCAAGACCGAGGGGGGAGACCCAGTACTTC. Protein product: CASSPRPRGETQYF.

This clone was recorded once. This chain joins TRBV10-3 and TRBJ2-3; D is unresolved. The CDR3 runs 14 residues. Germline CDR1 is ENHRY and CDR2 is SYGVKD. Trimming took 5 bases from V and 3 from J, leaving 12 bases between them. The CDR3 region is CAISPLLGTDTQYF. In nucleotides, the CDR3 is TGTGCCATCAGTCCGCTACTTGGTACAGATACGCAGTATTTT.

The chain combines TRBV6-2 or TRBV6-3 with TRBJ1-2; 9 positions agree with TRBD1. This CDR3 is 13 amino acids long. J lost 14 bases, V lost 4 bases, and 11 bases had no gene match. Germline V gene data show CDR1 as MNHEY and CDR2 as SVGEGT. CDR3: CASSFYPDRGKTF. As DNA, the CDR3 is TGTGCCAGCAGTTTTTACCCCGACAGGGGGAAGACCTTC.